A selection of T cell receptor beta chains follows, all from one sample in a study of blood T cell repertoires in COVID-19. Clones were sequenced by immunoSEQ multiplex PCR, and TCRdb holds only the in-frame ones, with some missing. The data show about 150,000 clones, roughly four fifths seen once. The sequenced material came from peripheral blood. Source of these receptors: an elderly woman with acute or convalescent COVID-19. Both conserved end residues are part of each CDR3. A D gene is named only where the DNA matches it firmly. The size of a clone is reported for some rows only, either as once, few or many, or as a class for expanded clones.

V	size	J	D	DNA	CDR3
TRBV7-2	-	TRBJ1-2	TRBD1	TGTGCCAGCAGCTTACTTGGCCCCAGGGGGAACTATGGCTACACCTTC	CASSLLGPRGNYGYTF
TRBV19	-	TRBJ2-2	TRBD1	TGTGCCAGTAAAACCGGGACAGGGGGTCCCGGGGAGCTGTTTTTT	CASKTGTGGPGELFF
TRBV6-5	-	TRBJ1-1	-	TGTGCCAGCAGTAGCCAGGGGTTAAAGAACACTGAAGCTTTCTTT	CASSSQGLKNTEAFF
TRBV19	-	TRBJ2-2	-	TGTGCCGCCAAGACCCTAGGGAGCCCATCTCCTGGCACCGGGGAGCTGTTTTTT	CAAKTLGSPSPGTGELFF
TRBV3-1/TRBV3-2	once	TRBJ1-4	-	TGTGCCAGCAGCCAAATGCAGAACCCTAATGAAAAACTGTTTTTT	CASSQMQNPNEKLFF
TRBV7-8	-	TRBJ2-7	-	TGTGCCAGCCCCAATCTCAGGGTGGCCTACGAGCAGTACTTC	CASPNLRVAYEQYF
TRBV7-3	-	TRBJ2-6	-	TGTGCCAGCAGCGCAGGGGCCCCCTCTGGGGCCAACGTCCTGACTTTC	CASSAGAPSGANVLTF
TRBV5-1	-	TRBJ1-3	TRBD1	TGCGCCAGTGGGACAGGGCGACCTGGAAACACCATATATTTT	CASGTGRPGNTIYF
TRBV13	-	TRBJ1-2	TRBD1	TGTGCCAGCAGCTTAGGTCGGACAGGGGTTGGCTACACCTTC	CASSLGRTGVGYTF
TRBV5-1	-	TRBJ2-1	TRBD1	TGCGCCAGCAGCTTGGGGGACAGGGACTACAATGAGCAGTTCTTC	CASSLGDRDYNEQFF
TRBV3-1/TRBV3-2	-	TRBJ1-4	-	TGTGCCAGCAGCCAAGATGGGGGGGGGAGAAAACTGTTTTTT	CASSQDGGGRKLFF
TRBV20-1	-	TRBJ1-2	-	TGCAGTGCTACGGAGGGTACTGGCTACACCTTC	CSATEGTGYTF
TRBV18	few	TRBJ2-1	-	TGTGCCAGCTCACCACCAAGGGGTGACTCCTACAATGAGCAGTTCTTC	CASSPPRGDSYNEQFF
TRBV29-1	-	TRBJ1-5	TRBD1	TGCAGCGTTCGGACAGGAGGCAATCAGCCCCAGCATTTT	CSVRTGGNQPQHF
TRBV10-1	-	TRBJ1-5	TRBD1	TGCGCCAGCAGCCAAGGGACAGGGCCACTTTATAGCAATCAGCCCCAGCATTTT	CASSQGTGPLYSNQPQHF
TRBV7-2	-	TRBJ1-2	-	TGTGCCAGCAGCTTAGAAGCGGGACTTGGCTACACCTTC	CASSLEAGLGYTF
TRBV2	-	TRBJ2-1	-	TGTGCCAGCAGTGCGACACGGGGGGCCCCCTACAATGAGCAGTTCTTC	CASSATRGAPYNEQFF
TRBV7-2	-	TRBJ1-2	-	TGTGCCAGCAGCTTACCCCTCTATGGCTACACCTTC	CASSLPLYGYTF
TRBV19	few	TRBJ1-5	-	TGTGCCAGTAGCAATATTCAGGGAAATCAGCCCCAGCATTTT	CASSNIQGNQPQHF
TRBV2	-	TRBJ1-2	-	TGTGCCAGCACCCCACTGGAGGGCTATGGCTACACCTTC	CASTPLEGYGYTF
TRBV9	-	TRBJ1-1	-	TGTGCCAGCAGCAAAGGCTTACTAAACACTGAAGCTTTCTTT	CASSKGLLNTEAFF
TRBV7-2	-	TRBJ1-4	-	TGTGCCAGCAGCTTAGTTGTCACAGGGCCTGAAAAACTGTTTTTT	CASSLVVTGPEKLFF
TRBV7-2	-	TRBJ1-1	TRBD1	TGTGCCAGCAGCCCCCGCCGGGACAGGGGCCGATACACTGAAGCTTTCTTT	CASSPRRDRGRYTEAFF
TRBV5-4	-	TRBJ1-2	TRBD1	TGTGCCACTACGAGGGACAGTCCTAACTATGGCTACACCTTC	CATTRDSPNYGYTF
TRBV5-1	-	TRBJ2-5	-	TGCGCCAGCAGCTTCACAGGGGGGGAAGAGACCCAGTACTTC	CASSFTGGEETQYF
TRBV10-3	-	TRBJ1-2	TRBD1	TGTGCCACGAGACAGGGAGCCGTCGGCCATGGCTACACCTTC	CATRQGAVGHGYTF
TRBV18	-	TRBJ2-7	TRBD2	TGTGCCAGCTCACCACCTCGGGGGGGGCCCTACGAGCAGTACTTC	CASSPPRGGPYEQYF
TRBV15	few	TRBJ1-6	-	TGTGCCACCAGCAGAATAGGGGGGGCAGGGTCACCCCTCCACTTT	CATSRIGGAGSPLHF
TRBV3-1/TRBV3-2	-	TRBJ2-4	TRBD2	TGTGCCAGCAGCCTTCGGGGGGAAAACATTCAGTACTTC	CASSLRGENIQYF
TRBV6-5	-	TRBJ1-2	TRBD1	TGTGCCAGCAGCCCCACAGGGGGCAGCTATGGCTACACCTTC	CASSPTGGSYGYTF
TRBV2	few	TRBJ2-2	-	TGTGCCAGCAGTCCCAAGGGAGTAAACACCGGGGAGCTGTTTTTT	CASSPKGVNTGELFF